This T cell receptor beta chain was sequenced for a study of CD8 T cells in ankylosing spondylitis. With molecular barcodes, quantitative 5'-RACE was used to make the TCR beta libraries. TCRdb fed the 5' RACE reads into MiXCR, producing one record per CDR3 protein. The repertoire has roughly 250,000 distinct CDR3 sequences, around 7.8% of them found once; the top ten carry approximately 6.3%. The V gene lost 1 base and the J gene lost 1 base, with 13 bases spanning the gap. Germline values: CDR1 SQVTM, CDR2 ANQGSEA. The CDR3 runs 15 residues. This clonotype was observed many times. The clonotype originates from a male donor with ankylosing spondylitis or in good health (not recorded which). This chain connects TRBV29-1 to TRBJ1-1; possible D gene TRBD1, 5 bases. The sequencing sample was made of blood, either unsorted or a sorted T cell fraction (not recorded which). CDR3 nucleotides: TGCAGCGTTGAAGTCACAGGAGACCCGAACACTGAAGCTTTCTTT. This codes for CSVEVTGDPNTEAFF.